These 28 T cell receptor beta chains were all obtained from the same sample, sequenced in a study of CD8+ T cells in alopecia areata (dated by TCRdb to the late 2010s). The time point label on this specimen signifies: baseline before oral tofacitinib. Library preparation used the immunoSEQ multiplex PCR assay. To provide template for TCR sequencing, every sample had RNA extracted and reverse transcribed into cDNA. Entries here come from immuneACCESS through TCRdb and include only in-frame sequences with V and J called. Some clones fail to appear in such tables; in the studies checked, an unresolved V gene covers under half of the shortfall, and the cause of the remainder is unknown. This sample lists more than 100,000 clones; 58% were detected once. Of the sample, less than 5.5% falls within the top ten clones. Sequences were derived from CD4+ T cells sorted from blood, sampled at week 0. The source of these receptors is a human donor with alopecia areata.

J is TRBJ2-1 and V is TRBV19; possible D gene TRBD1, 7 bases. From germline, CDR1 is LNHDA and CDR2 SQIVND (reference sequence). The CDR3 is made up of 14 amino acids. Trimming left V 6 bases short and J 8 bases short, with 17 bases between. The CDR3, as DNA: TGTGCCAGTAGCCCGACAGGGAGGTTGGATGAGCAGTTCTTC. Its protein product is CASSPTGRLDEQFF.

In its sample, this clone was seen a few times. The genes are TRBV29-1 and TRBJ1-4; TRBD1 matches at 8 bases. J was trimmed by 8 bases and V by 0 bases; bases with no gene match: 2. This CDR3 contains 13 residues. Germline V gene lookup returns CDR1 SQVTM and CDR2 ANQGSEA. DNA for the CDR3: TGCAGCGTTGAAGATCGGGACAGGGAAAAACTGTTTTTT. Amino acids: CSVEDRDREKLFF.

The CDR3 reads CASSMAPGSDYGYTF. The CDR3 bases are TGTGCCAGTAGTATGGCGCCAGGGAGCGACTATGGCTACACCTTC. The chain is built from TRBV19 and TRBJ1-2; D is possibly TRBD1 (5 bases). Trimming left V 3 bases short and J 3 bases short, with 14 bases between. This CDR3 spans 15 amino acids. CDR1 and CDR2 (germline): LNHDA, SQIVND (reference sequence).

This clone was seen a single time. The chain recombines TRBV25-1 with TRBJ1-4; a weak D match, TRBD1 (5 bases). Germline CDR1 reads MGHDK; CDR2 reads SYGVNS. CDR3 length equals 15 residues. Trimming took 3 bases from V and 4 from J, leaving 12 bases between them. CDR3 DNA sequence: TGTGCCAGCAGTGATCCCCGGGACGGTAATGAAAAACTGTTTTTT. Its translation: CASSDPRDGNEKLFF.

The V call is TRBV7-2, the J call TRBJ1-2, with TRBD1 matching 7 bases. The germline V gene encodes CDR1 SGHTA and CDR2 FQGNSA. This CDR3 has 14 residues. Unmatched junction bases numbered 5, after V lost 5 bases and J lost 2 bases. CDR3 sequence: CASSGQATNYGYTF. The CDR3 DNA follows: TGTGCCAGCAGCGGACAGGCTACAAACTATGGCTACACCTTC.

The chain links TRBV2 to TRBJ1-2; TRBD1 is a possible D gene (5 bases). Trimming cost V 11 bases and J 6 bases, with 10 bases left between them. Germline CDR1 is SNHLY and CDR2 is FYNNEI. This CDR3 comprises 10 residues. Here the CDR3 reads CARRGDGYTF. The CDR3 coding sequence is TGTGCCCGTCGGGGGGATGGCTACACCTTC.

The chain links TRBV9 to TRBJ2-5; 13 bases fit TRBD2. Germline V gives CDR1 SGDLS, CDR2 YYNGEE. Trimming removed 4 bases from V and 4 bases from J; junction bases left unmatched: 10. The CDR3 loop spans 17 amino acids. Here the CDR3 reads CASSPRLAGGLGETQYF. The CDR3 nucleotides are TGTGCCAGCAGCCCGCGACTAGCGGGGGGCTTGGGAGAGACCCAGTACTTC. The full variable domain, its missing parts supplied by reference TRBV9 and TRBJ2-5, is DSGVTQTPKHLITATGQRVTLRCSPRSGDLSVYWYQQSLDQGLQFLIQYYNGEERAKGNILERFSAQQFPDLHSELNLSSLELGDSALYFCASSPRLAGGLGETQYFGPGTRLLVL.

This chain uses TRBV6-5 with TRBJ1-4, with D hard to call. The ends were cut back, 3 bases at V and 5 bases at J, with 16 bases in the middle. This CDR3 spans 16 amino acids. The germline gives CDR1 MNHEY, CDR2 SVGAGI. CDR3 nucleotides: TGTGCCAGCAGTTATCTTCAGACCCGGAAGAATGAAAAACTGTTTTTT. Amino acids: CASSYLQTRKNEKLFF.

This clone was seen more than once but under ten times. The rearrangement links TRBV5-1 to TRBJ2-5; 8 bases are a match to TRBD2. CDR1 and CDR2 (germline): SGHRS, YFSETQ. This CDR3 contains 16 residues. V lost 0 bases to trimming and J lost 5 bases; unmatched junction nucleotides: 9. The CDR3 region is CASSLASGGAAETQYF. The CDR3 nucleotides are TGCGCCAGCAGCTTGGCCTCCGGGGGGGCTGCGGAGACCCAGTACTTC.

The chain is built from TRBV18 and TRBJ1-5, with 8 bases identical to TRBD1. V trimming: 4 bases; J trimming: 2 bases; junction bases outside the gene matches: 4. There are 15 residues in the CDR3. Germline-derived CDR1 and CDR2 are KGHSH and LQKENI. In DNA form, the CDR3 reads TGTGCCAGCTCACTAGAGACAGGGGGCAATCAGCCCCAGCATTTT. Its translation is CASSLETGGNQPQHF.

The chain couples TRBV7-2 to TRBJ1-1; D is unclear. Trimming cost V 2 bases and J 8 bases, with 6 bases left between them. This CDR3 region has 11 residues. Germline CDR1 and CDR2: SGHTA and FQGNSA. DNA for the CDR3: TGTGCCAGCAGCTTACGGAGGGAAGCTTTCTTT. This translates into CASSLRREAFF.

This sequence joins TRBV10-3 and TRBJ2-7, with 9 positions matching TRBD2. Germline V lookup: CDR1 ENHRY, CDR2 SYGVKD. The CDR3 runs to 17 residues. J was trimmed by 1 base and V by 6 bases; bases with no gene match: 13. The CDR3 reads CAIRMGGISGSSYEQYF. The CDR3 DNA sequence: TGTGCCATCAGGATGGGAGGGATTAGCGGGAGTTCCTACGAGCAGTACTTC.

The V gene is TRBV10-3, the J gene TRBJ2-3; TRBD2 agrees at 12 bases. CDR3 length: 15 amino acids. Trimming removed 4 bases from V and 2 bases from J; junction bases left unmatched: 1. The germline CDR1 and CDR2 sequences are ENHRY and SYGVKD. In DNA, the CDR3 is TGTGCCATCAGTGGACTAGCGGGGGTCACAGATACGCAGTATTTT. It specifies CAISGLAGVTDTQYF.

This clone was detected only a few times. The genes are TRBV7-9 and TRBJ2-3; 8 bases line up with TRBD1. With 5 bases clipped from V and 2 bases from J, the junction kept 6 bases outside the gene matches. The CDR3 loop spans 15 amino acids. CDR1 is SEHNR, CDR2 FQNEAQ, per germline (reference sequence). DNA for the CDR3: TGTGCCAGCAGCCGGACAGGGAGGAACACAGATACGCAGTATTTT. Protein product: CASSRTGRNTDTQYF.

The chain recombines TRBV6-5 with TRBJ1-1; D remains ambiguous. The length of the CDR3 is 14 residues. From germline, CDR1 is MNHEY and CDR2 SVGAGI. The germline V and J ends were trimmed by 7 bases and 1 base, with 13 bases remaining between them. CDR3 amino acids: CASIPGNTNTEAFF. The DNA for the CDR3 is TGTGCCAGCATCCCGGGTAACACGAACACTGAAGCTTTCTTT.

The CDR3 loop reads CASSQAGVPYEQYF. The CDR3 DNA sequence: TGTGCCAGCAGCCAAGCGGGGGTCCCCTACGAGCAGTACTTC. This chain uses TRBV14 with TRBJ2-7; possibly TRBD2 for D (6 bases). The ends were cut back, 1 base at V and 2 bases at J, with 9 bases in the middle. The germline CDR1 and CDR2 sequences are SGHDN and FVKESK. This CDR3 is built from 14 residues.

The chain joins TRBV4-3 to TRBJ2-6; 7 bases match TRBD2. CDR1 is LGHNA, CDR2 YSLEER, per germline. CDR3 length: 20 amino acids. The trim removed 4 bases at V and 0 bases at J, leaving 15 bases unmatched. The CDR3 coding sequence is TGCGCCAGCAGCCGGCTACGACTAGCTCCTTCCACCTCTGGGGCCAACGTCCTGACTTTC. Amino acids: CASSRLRLAPSTSGANVLTF.

This rearrangement joins TRBV10-3 to TRBJ2-6; no clear D. V shed 3 bases and J shed 2 bases, with 17 bases lying between them. Germline values: CDR1 ENHRY, CDR2 SYGVKD. The length of the CDR3 is 18 residues. The CDR3 DNA reads TGTGCCATCAGTGACCGGATCCACCATGCCCCTGGGGCCAACGTCCTGACTTTC. The encoded protein is CAISDRIHHAPGANVLTF.

The chain combines TRBV18 with TRBJ2-1, with 7 bases fitting TRBD2. Germline-derived CDR1 and CDR2 are KGHSH and LQKENI. The CDR3 is made up of 13 amino acids. Trimming took 2 bases from V and 9 from J; bases not matched to a gene: 4. The CDR3 region is CASSPEREGEQFF. DNA for the CDR3: TGTGCCAGCTCACCAGAAAGGGAGGGTGAGCAGTTCTTC. Looking up the rest from reference TRBV18 and TRBJ2-1 gives the full variable domain: NAGVMQNPRHLVRRRGQEARLRCSPMKGHSHVYWYRQLPEEGLKFMVYLQKENIIDESGMPKERFSAEFPKEGPSILRIQQVVRGDSAAYFCASSPEREGEQFFGPGTRLTVL.

To note about this clone: A read error may produce the germline difference seen at one junction end. Other DNA sequences in this specimen translate into the identical CDR3. J is TRBJ1-1 and V is TRBV29-1; unclear D gene. The length of the CDR3 is 13 residues. Germline CDR1 and CDR2: SQVTM and ANQGSEA. The CDR3 DNA follows: TGCAGCGTTGGCTCTGGGCCGGGAACTGAAGCTTTCTTC. Translating it yields CSVGSGPGTEAFF.

This clone was seen a few times. The chain uses TRBV7-3 and TRBJ2-2, with 9 bases matching TRBD2. The CDR3 totals 14 residues. After removal of 6 bases from V and 5 bases from J, the junction contained 4 bases not matched to a gene. Germline assignment: CDR1 SGHTA and CDR2 FQGTGA. As DNA, the CDR3 is TGTGCCAGCAGGTCTAGCGGGACAACCGGGGAGCTGTTTTTT. Its protein is CASRSSGTTGELFF.

V usage is TRBV2 and J usage is TRBJ2-5; D is uncertain. The CDR3 extends over 13 amino acids. Trimming took off 1 base at V and 5 bases at J, with 8 bases between the two ends. CDR1 SNHLY and CDR2 FYNNEI come from the germline V gene. In nucleotides, the CDR3 is TGTGCCAGCAGTGAAGGTTCAAGGGAGACCCAGTACTTC. It codes for CASSEGSRETQYF.

V usage is TRBV30 and J usage is TRBJ2-3; the match to TRBD2 covers 7 bases. The CDR3 loop spans 15 amino acids. Germline trimming cut 0 bases from V and 0 bases from J; bases unmatched to any gene: 3. The germline CDR1 and CDR2 sequences are GTSNPN and SVGIG (reference sequence). Here the CDR3 reads CAWSVLAVSTDTQYF. Written as DNA, the CDR3 is TGTGCCTGGAGTGTGCTAGCGGTTAGCACAGATACGCAGTATTTT. Drawing the rest from reference TRBV30 and TRBJ2-3, the complete variable domain is SQTIHQWPATLVQPVGSPLSLECTVEGTSNPNLYWYRQAAGRGLQLLFYSVGIGQISSEVPQNLSASRPQDRQFILSSKKLLLSDSGFYLCAWSVLAVSTDTQYFGPGTRLTVL.

This chain's CDR3 is CASSQDWGYGYTF. For the CDR3, the DNA is TGCGCCAGCAGCCAAGATTGGGGGTATGGCTACACCTTC. This sequence joins TRBV4-1 and TRBJ1-2; TRBD1 might be the D (5 bases). Germline CDR1 MGHRA, CDR2 YSYEKL. The CDR3 covers 13 residues. Trimming left V 0 bases short and J 5 bases short, with 7 bases between.

The chain combines TRBV14 with TRBJ1-1; D is uncertain. Between the trimmed V and J ends, which lost 4 bases and 3 bases, there was a span of 9 bases. This CDR3 is built from 13 residues. Germline values: CDR1 SGHDN, CDR2 FVKESK. The CDR3 loop is CASSPRLDTEAFF. Here the CDR3 DNA reads TGTGCCAGCAGCCCTAGACTCGACACTGAAGCTTTCTTT.

CDR3 region: CAISRTSGTAYEQYF. CDR3 nucleotide sequence: TGTGCCATCAGCCGGACTAGCGGGACCGCGTACGAGCAGTACTTC. J is TRBJ2-7 and V is TRBV10-3, with 12 bases matching TRBD2. This CDR3 comprises 15 residues. J gave up 4 bases and V 6 bases, and 7 bases lay outside the gene matches. Germline CDR1 ENHRY, CDR2 SYGVKD.

This clone was seen a few times. The V and J genes are TRBV6-6 and TRBJ1-1; no firm D call. This CDR3 spans 12 amino acids. CDR1 is MNHNY, CDR2 SVGAGI, per germline (reference sequence). Trimming took 2 bases from V and 1 from J, leaving 2 bases between them. CDR3: CASSYRNTEAFF. In DNA form, the CDR3 reads TGTGCCAGCAGTTACCGGAACACTGAAGCTTTCTTT.

The J gene is TRBJ2-4, the V gene TRBV30; 7 bases line up with TRBD1. Germline CDR1 is GTSNPN and CDR2 is SVGIG (reference sequence). The V segment lost 2 bases and the J segment 3 bases; nucleotides outside the gene matches: 4. The CDR3 runs to 14 residues. This chain's CDR3 is CAWSQTGLKNIQYF. CDR3 DNA: TGTGCCTGGAGTCAGACAGGGCTCAAAAACATTCAGTACTTC.